The 2 T cell receptor beta chains given below trace back to one sample, sequenced in a study of T cell responses to AZD1222 COVID-19 vaccine. Sequenced by immunoSEQ multiplex PCR; TCRdb stores in-frame clones only, minus some. The sample holds just under 100,000 clones; around nine tenths are singletons and the top ten take roughly 2.8%. Sample: peripheral blood, taken on day 0 of AZD1222 vaccination. These receptors were obtained from an adult in good health.

This clone was detected a few times. This chain joins TRBV6-5 and TRBJ2-7; the D gene is possibly TRBD2 (5 bases). This CDR3 region has 13 residues. The V and J ends lost 8 bases and 0 bases respectively, with 11 bases between them. Germline CDR1 reads MNHEY; CDR2 reads SVGAGI. DNA of the CDR3: TGTGCCAGCCGTCATCGGGACTCCTACGAGCAGTACTTC. This encodes CASRHRDSYEQYF.

J is TRBJ1-4 and V is TRBV7-9; 8 positions match TRBD1. V lost 5 bases to trimming and J lost 7 bases; unmatched junction nucleotides: 9. The germline V gene encodes CDR1 SEHNR and CDR2 FQNEAQ (reference sequence). The CDR3 runs 15 residues. The CDR3 region has the DNA TGTGCCAGCAGCCCACAGGGGGTAGGGCTTGAAAAACTGTTTTTT. It is translated as CASSPQGVGLEKLFF.